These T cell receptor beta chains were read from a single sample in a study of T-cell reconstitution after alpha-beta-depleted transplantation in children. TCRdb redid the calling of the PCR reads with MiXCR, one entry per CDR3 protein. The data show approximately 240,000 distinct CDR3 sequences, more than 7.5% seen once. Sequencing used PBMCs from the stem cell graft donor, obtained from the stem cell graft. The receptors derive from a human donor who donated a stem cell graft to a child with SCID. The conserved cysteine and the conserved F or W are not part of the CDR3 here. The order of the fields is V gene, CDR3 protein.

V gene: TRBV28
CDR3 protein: ASSLVMNTEAF

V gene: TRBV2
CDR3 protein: ASAGTLLAKNIQY

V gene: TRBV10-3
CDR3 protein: AISEIGEGTQY

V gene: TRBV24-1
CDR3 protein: ATSDPTSYNINEQF

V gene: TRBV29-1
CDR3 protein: SVEPSGTDYGYT

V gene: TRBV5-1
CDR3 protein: ASSLVAGPMNTEAF

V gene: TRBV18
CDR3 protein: ASSLAGTSTDTQY

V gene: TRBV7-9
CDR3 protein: ASSATQGAGTDTQY

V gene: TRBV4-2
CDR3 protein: ASRGSNEQF

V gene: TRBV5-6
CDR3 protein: ASSLAYRSTDTQY

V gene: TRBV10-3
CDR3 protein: AISESATGYNEQF

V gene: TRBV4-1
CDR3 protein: ASSQEGGGSGEAF

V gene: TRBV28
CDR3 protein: ASSPTQDRPSTDTQY

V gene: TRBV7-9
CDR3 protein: ASSPDLVTVYGYT

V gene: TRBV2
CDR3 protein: ASRTGEGTEAF

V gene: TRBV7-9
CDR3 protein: ASSAQMGANSPLH

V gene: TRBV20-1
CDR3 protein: SAGVGVDGYT

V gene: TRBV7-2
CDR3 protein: ASSLAGGAPNTDTQY

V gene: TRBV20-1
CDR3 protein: SARLGSNEQF

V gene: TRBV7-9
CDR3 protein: ASSFEYGYT

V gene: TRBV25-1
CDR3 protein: ASSEFTGQLGGYT

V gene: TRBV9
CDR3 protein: ASSTLQGASGNSPLH

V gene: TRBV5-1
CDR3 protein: ASSLEGAGTDTQY

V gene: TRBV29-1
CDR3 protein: SEGVQPQH

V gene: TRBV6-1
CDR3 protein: ASNTATYSNQPQH

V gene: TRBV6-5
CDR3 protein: ASSYSWTASYEQY

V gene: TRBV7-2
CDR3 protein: ASSLRRGGYTEAF

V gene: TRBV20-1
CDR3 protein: SARSQNSDEKLF

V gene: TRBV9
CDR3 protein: ASSVRSAGRTDTQY

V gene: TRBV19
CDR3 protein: ASSPFGGGWNTEAF

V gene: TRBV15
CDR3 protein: ATSRDGTAGETQY

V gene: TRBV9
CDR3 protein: ASSAPGTTGHYGYT

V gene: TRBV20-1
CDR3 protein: SAGARGATDTQY

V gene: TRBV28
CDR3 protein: ASSLSGQGLNNEQF

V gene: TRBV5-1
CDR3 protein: ASRPQQNTEAF

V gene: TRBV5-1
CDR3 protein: ASSFLAGGTYNEQF

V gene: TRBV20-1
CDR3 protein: SAPWALSTDTQY

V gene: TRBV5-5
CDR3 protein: ASSFWDRGSNEQF

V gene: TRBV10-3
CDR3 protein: AISDRAGELF

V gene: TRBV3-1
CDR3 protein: ASSQVAGAYEQY

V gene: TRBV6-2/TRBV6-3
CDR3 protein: ASNRDRGSQPQH

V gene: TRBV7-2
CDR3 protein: ASSGNSNQPQH

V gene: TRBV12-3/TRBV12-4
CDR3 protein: ASTARDRGRANYGYT

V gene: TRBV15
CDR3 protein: ATSRDWGAGSRGYGYT

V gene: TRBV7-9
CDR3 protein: ASSSRGVSYEQY

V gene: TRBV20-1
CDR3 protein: CATFYAEGDMADTQY

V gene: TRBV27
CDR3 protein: ASSPQDTQETQY

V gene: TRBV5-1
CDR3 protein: ASSLGQVIADTQY

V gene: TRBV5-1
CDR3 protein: ASRDRDRATGELF

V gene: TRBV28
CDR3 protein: ASSRGFSLTGYT

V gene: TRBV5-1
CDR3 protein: ASSLAGEAF

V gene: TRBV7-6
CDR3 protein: ASSLQELGTEAF

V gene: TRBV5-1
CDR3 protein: ASSSRGRSSYNEQF

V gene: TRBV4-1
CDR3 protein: ASSQGWGEADTQY

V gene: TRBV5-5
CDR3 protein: ASSWTGGAGTDTQY

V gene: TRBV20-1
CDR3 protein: SASSGQVDQPQH

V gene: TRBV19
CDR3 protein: ASSMRAGSYNEQF

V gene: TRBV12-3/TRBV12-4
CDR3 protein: ASSRTGGFQPQH